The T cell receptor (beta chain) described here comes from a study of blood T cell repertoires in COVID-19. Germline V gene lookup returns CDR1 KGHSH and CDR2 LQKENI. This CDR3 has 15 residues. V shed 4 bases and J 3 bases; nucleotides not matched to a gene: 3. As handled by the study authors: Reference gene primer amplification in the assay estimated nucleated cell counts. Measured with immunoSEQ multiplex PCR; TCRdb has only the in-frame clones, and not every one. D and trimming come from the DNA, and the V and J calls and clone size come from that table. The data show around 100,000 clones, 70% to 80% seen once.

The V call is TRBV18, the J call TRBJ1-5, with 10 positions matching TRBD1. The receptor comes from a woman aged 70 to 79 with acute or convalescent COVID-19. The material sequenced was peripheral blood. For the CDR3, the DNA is TGTGCCAGCTCACGGGGACAGGGGACCAATCAGCCCCAGCATTTT. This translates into CASSRGQGTNQPQHF.